This T cell receptor beta chain was identified during a study of T cells in Graves' hyperthyroidism and ophthalmopathy. Study details: Sampling of peripheral blood happened at initial diagnosis, prior to any treatment. Study-wide points: For ophthalmopathy, model prediction preceded onset by a median roughly 5.9 months. Most clonotypes expanded in the thyroid (above 0.001) were also present in blood.

Uncontrolled infections, other autoimmune diseases, pregnancy or lactation led to exclusion of patients. Germline loops: CDR1 SSHAT, CDR2 FNYEAQ (reference sequence). This CDR3 is built from 18 residues. This clonotype was seen a handful of times. Its target is not known. Germline and junction disagree at one end, which may indicate a read error. Researchers took RNA transcripts and amplified the TCR beta CDR3 regions from them. First-round RT-PCR of the TCR CDR3 relied on the HTBI primer set. Via MiXCR, TCRdb re-called the multiplex PCR reads, giving one row per CDR3 protein. The repertoire holds about 530,000 distinct CDR3 sequences, with 17% as singletons.

This clonotype was obtained from a woman younger than 30 with Graves' ophthalmopathy. Material: blood. The chain has TRBV7-7 and TRBJ2-2; the match to TRBD2 covers 14 bases. The CDR3 nucleotides read TGTGCTAGCAGCCCCCTGGGACTAGCGGGAGTGAACACCGGGGAGCTGTTTTTT. Residues: CASSPLGLAGVNTGELFF.